A selection of T cell receptor beta chains follows, all from one sample in a study of OX40 agonist ivuxolimab in advanced cancers. Only in-frame clones appear in the TCRdb table, and some are missing; sequencing was by immunoSEQ multiplex PCR. Here the sample spans under 25,000 clones, nearly 70% being singletons. This specimen was CD4+ or CD8+ T cells sorted from blood, taken in a trial of the OX40 agonist ivuxolimab. These receptors were obtained from an adult with an advanced solid tumor such as melanoma, head and neck, liver or kidney cancer. Both conserved end residues are part of each CDR3. Fields, in order: V gene, CDR3 length, J gene, D gene, clone size, CDR3 DNA, CDR3 protein. The D gene is left open where the match is weak. Not every row has a clone size; where given, it reads once, few, many or a size class.

v_call: TRBV6-5
cdr3_length: 13
j_call: TRBJ1-1
d_call: NA
clone_size: NA
cdr3_nt: TGTGCCAGCAGTTCGAGCGGGAACACTGAAGCTTTCTTT
cdr3_aa: CASSSSGNTEAFF

v_call: TRBV28
cdr3_length: 15
j_call: TRBJ2-7
d_call: NA
clone_size: NA
cdr3_nt: TGTGCCAGCAGTTTATCAACAGGAAGAACCTACGAGCAGTACTTC
cdr3_aa: CASSLSTGRTYEQYF

v_call: TRBV5-4
cdr3_length: 14
j_call: TRBJ2-5
d_call: TRBD2
clone_size: NA
cdr3_nt: TGTGCCAGCAGCCCCCGGGTAGCGGGGGAGACCCAGTACTTC
cdr3_aa: CASSPRVAGETQYF

v_call: TRBV25-1
cdr3_length: 12
j_call: TRBJ1-5
d_call: NA
clone_size: NA
cdr3_nt: TGTGCCAGCAGTATGGGGGATCAGCCCCAGCATTTT
cdr3_aa: CASSMGDQPQHF

v_call: TRBV5-1
cdr3_length: 16
j_call: TRBJ2-7
d_call: NA
clone_size: few
cdr3_nt: TGCGCCAGCAGCTTACCGGGGAACGGAGCTTGGGGGGAGCAGTACTTC
cdr3_aa: CASSLPGNGAWGEQYF

v_call: TRBV7-6
cdr3_length: 17
j_call: TRBJ2-3
d_call: TRBD2
clone_size: few
cdr3_nt: TGTGCCAGCAGCTTACTGGCGGGGGGGGAGGGCACAGATACGCAGTATTTT
cdr3_aa: CASSLLAGGEGTDTQYF

v_call: TRBV28
cdr3_length: 16
j_call: TRBJ2-1
d_call: NA
clone_size: NA
cdr3_nt: TGTGCCAGCAGTTTCTGGGGGCGGGGGTCCTACAATGAGCAGTTCTTC
cdr3_aa: CASSFWGRGSYNEQFF

v_call: TRBV27
cdr3_length: 17
j_call: TRBJ2-1
d_call: TRBD2
clone_size: NA
cdr3_nt: TGTGCCACCGGCCCCAGCGGGAGACTCCCATTTTACAATGAGCAGTTCTTC
cdr3_aa: CATGPSGRLPFYNEQFF

v_call: TRBV29-1
cdr3_length: 14
j_call: TRBJ2-1
d_call: TRBD2
clone_size: NA
cdr3_nt: TGCAGCGCCCCACTAGCGGGGGGTTACAATGAGCAGTTCTTC
cdr3_aa: CSAPLAGGYNEQFF

v_call: TRBV28
cdr3_length: 17
j_call: TRBJ2-1
d_call: TRBD2
clone_size: NA
cdr3_nt: TGTGCCAGCAGTCTGGGATTAGCGGGGGCCATTCGTTCAGAGCAGTTCTTC
cdr3_aa: CASSLGLAGAIRSEQFF

v_call: TRBV6-6
cdr3_length: 13
j_call: TRBJ2-2
d_call: NA
clone_size: NA
cdr3_nt: TGTGCCAGCAGTTACTCGAACACCGGGGAGCTGTTTTTT
cdr3_aa: CASSYSNTGELFF

v_call: TRBV4-1
cdr3_length: 16
j_call: TRBJ2-7
d_call: TRBD1
clone_size: few
cdr3_nt: TGCGCCAGCAGCCAAGGAGGGACAGGGTCCTCCTACGAGCAGTACTTC
cdr3_aa: CASSQGGTGSSYEQYF

v_call: TRBV4-1
cdr3_length: 15
j_call: TRBJ1-2
d_call: NA
clone_size: NA
cdr3_nt: TGCGCCAGCAGCCAAGATGCAGGGCGCGGCTATGGCTACACCTTC
cdr3_aa: CASSQDAGRGYGYTF

v_call: TRBV27
cdr3_length: 15
j_call: TRBJ2-1
d_call: NA
clone_size: NA
cdr3_nt: TGTGCCAGCAGTTTATCGGGCGGCTCCTACAATGAGCAGTTCTTC
cdr3_aa: CASSLSGGSYNEQFF

v_call: TRBV19
cdr3_length: 14
j_call: TRBJ1-5
d_call: NA
clone_size: once
cdr3_nt: TGTGCCAGTAGTATCGGAATTGGGAATCAGCCCCAGCATTTT
cdr3_aa: CASSIGIGNQPQHF

v_call: TRBV28
cdr3_length: 14
j_call: TRBJ1-4
d_call: NA
clone_size: NA
cdr3_nt: TGTGCCAGCAGTTTCCGACAAACCCCAGAAAAACTGTTTTTT
cdr3_aa: CASSFRQTPEKLFF

v_call: TRBV6-5
cdr3_length: 14
j_call: TRBJ2-1
d_call: NA
clone_size: NA
cdr3_nt: TGTGCCAGCAGTTACTCTGGAGGTATTGGTGAGCAGTTCTTC
cdr3_aa: CASSYSGGIGEQFF

v_call: TRBV2
cdr3_length: 16
j_call: TRBJ2-3
d_call: TRBD2
clone_size: NA
cdr3_nt: TGTGCCAGCAGTGAAGGGACTAGCGGGGGCACAGATACGCAGTATTTT
cdr3_aa: CASSEGTSGGTDTQYF

v_call: TRBV27
cdr3_length: 14
j_call: TRBJ2-7
d_call: TRBD1
clone_size: NA
cdr3_nt: TGTGCCAGCAGTTTGAGACAGGGTTTCTACGAGCAGTACTTC
cdr3_aa: CASSLRQGFYEQYF

v_call: TRBV6-1
cdr3_length: 15
j_call: TRBJ1-5
d_call: NA
clone_size: NA
cdr3_nt: TGTGCCAGCAGTGAACGGGGGTTTGGCAATCAGCCCCAGCATTTT
cdr3_aa: CASSERGFGNQPQHF

v_call: TRBV25-1
cdr3_length: 15
j_call: TRBJ2-5
d_call: TRBD1
clone_size: NA
cdr3_nt: TGTGCCAGCAGTGAATGGACAGGGGGCGCGGAGACCCAGTACTTC
cdr3_aa: CASSEWTGGAETQYF

v_call: TRBV19
cdr3_length: 13
j_call: TRBJ2-7
d_call: NA
clone_size: few
cdr3_nt: TGTGCCAGTAGTATCTCTGGCGTCTACGAGCAGTACTTC
cdr3_aa: CASSISGVYEQYF

v_call: TRBV27
cdr3_length: 15
j_call: TRBJ2-7
d_call: TRBD2
clone_size: NA
cdr3_nt: TGTGCCTCCCGGCCAGGGACTAGCGGAACCTACGAGCAGTACTTC
cdr3_aa: CASRPGTSGTYEQYF

v_call: TRBV7-9
cdr3_length: 14
j_call: TRBJ1-3
d_call: NA
clone_size: NA
cdr3_nt: TGTGCCAGCAGCTTACTGGGGGCTGGAAACACCATATATTTT
cdr3_aa: CASSLLGAGNTIYF

v_call: TRBV19
cdr3_length: 14
j_call: TRBJ2-7
d_call: TRBD1
clone_size: few
cdr3_nt: TGTGCCAGTAGGGAGAAAGGGGGCCGCTACGAGCAGTACTTC
cdr3_aa: CASREKGGRYEQYF

v_call: TRBV6-5
cdr3_length: 13
j_call: TRBJ1-2
d_call: NA
clone_size: NA
cdr3_nt: TGTGCCAGCAGTTACAGCTTTAACTATGGCTACACCTTC
cdr3_aa: CASSYSFNYGYTF

v_call: TRBV10-3
cdr3_length: 15
j_call: TRBJ1-2
d_call: NA
clone_size: NA
cdr3_nt: TGTGCCATCAGTGATACAGGCCAAGCTAACTATGGCTACACCTTC
cdr3_aa: CAISDTGQANYGYTF

v_call: TRBV28
cdr3_length: 13
j_call: TRBJ1-2
d_call: NA
clone_size: NA
cdr3_nt: TGTGCCAGCAGTTACACAGGGAATTATGGCTACACCTTC
cdr3_aa: CASSYTGNYGYTF

v_call: TRBV6-5
cdr3_length: 15
j_call: TRBJ2-7
d_call: NA
clone_size: NA
cdr3_nt: TGTGCCAGCGGTGTTTGGGGGGTGGATCGTTTCGAGCAGTACTTC
cdr3_aa: CASGVWGVDRFEQYF

v_call: TRBV6-1
cdr3_length: 13
j_call: TRBJ1-1
d_call: NA
clone_size: NA
cdr3_nt: TGTGCCAGCAGTGAACAGGGCCACACTGAAGCTTTCTTT
cdr3_aa: CASSEQGHTEAFF

v_call: TRBV28
cdr3_length: 14
j_call: TRBJ2-2
d_call: NA
clone_size: few
cdr3_nt: TGTGCCAGCAGTCCCGACAGGCCCACCGGGGAGCTGTTTTTT
cdr3_aa: CASSPDRPTGELFF

v_call: TRBV2
cdr3_length: 16
j_call: TRBJ2-3
d_call: TRBD2
clone_size: few
cdr3_nt: TGTGCCAGCAGGTGGACTAGCGGGGGTAGCACAGATACGCAGTATTTT
cdr3_aa: CASRWTSGGSTDTQYF

v_call: TRBV7-9
cdr3_length: 14
j_call: TRBJ2-3
d_call: NA
clone_size: NA
cdr3_nt: TGTGCCAGCAGCTTAGTGGGCAGTACAGATACGCAGTATTTT
cdr3_aa: CASSLVGSTDTQYF

v_call: TRBV4-1
cdr3_length: 15
j_call: TRBJ1-5
d_call: NA
clone_size: once
cdr3_nt: TGCGCCAGCAGCCAAGTTGCGGGGGGGAATCAGCCCCAGCATTTT
cdr3_aa: CASSQVAGGNQPQHF

v_call: TRBV28
cdr3_length: 15
j_call: TRBJ2-5
d_call: NA
clone_size: NA
cdr3_nt: TGTGCCAGCAGTCCCCCCAGGGGGGGGCGTGAGACCCAGTACTTC
cdr3_aa: CASSPPRGGRETQYF

v_call: TRBV7-8
cdr3_length: 12
j_call: TRBJ1-2
d_call: NA
clone_size: few
cdr3_nt: TGTGCCAGCAGCTCTGGACAGTCTGGCTACACCTTC
cdr3_aa: CASSSGQSGYTF

v_call: TRBV19
cdr3_length: 12
j_call: TRBJ1-2
d_call: TRBD1
clone_size: once
cdr3_nt: TGTGCCAGCCGCCAGGGGGCTCAGGGCTACACCTTC
cdr3_aa: CASRQGAQGYTF

v_call: TRBV4-3
cdr3_length: 16
j_call: TRBJ2-7
d_call: TRBD1
clone_size: few
cdr3_nt: TGCGCCAGTCACCGGGACAGGGTCTTATCTAAGTACGAGCAGTACTTC
cdr3_aa: CASHRDRVLSKYEQYF

v_call: TRBV5-6
cdr3_length: 13
j_call: TRBJ2-7
d_call: NA
clone_size: NA
cdr3_nt: TGTGCCAGCAGCCCCTCGAGCTCCTACGAGCAGTACTTC
cdr3_aa: CASSPSSSYEQYF

v_call: TRBV19
cdr3_length: 15
j_call: TRBJ1-6
d_call: TRBD1
clone_size: medium-sized
cdr3_nt: TGTGCCAGTAGTATAGTGGCAGGGGGCCTTTCACCCCTCCACTTT
cdr3_aa: CASSIVAGGLSPLHF

v_call: TRBV6-5
cdr3_length: 14
j_call: TRBJ2-2
d_call: NA
clone_size: NA
cdr3_nt: TGTGCCAGCAGTTTCGGAGCCTACACCGGGGAGCTGTTTTTT
cdr3_aa: CASSFGAYTGELFF

v_call: TRBV2
cdr3_length: 14
j_call: TRBJ2-4
d_call: NA
clone_size: NA
cdr3_nt: TGTGCCAGCAGTGAAGGGGGTCCCAAAAACATTCAGTACTTC
cdr3_aa: CASSEGGPKNIQYF

v_call: TRBV7-7
cdr3_length: 14
j_call: TRBJ2-7
d_call: TRBD1
clone_size: NA
cdr3_nt: TGTGCCAGCAGCGCCCGGGACAGGTCCTACGAGCAGTACTTC
cdr3_aa: CASSARDRSYEQYF

v_call: TRBV2
cdr3_length: 13
j_call: TRBJ2-7
d_call: NA
clone_size: NA
cdr3_nt: TGTGCCAGCAGTGTGGACGCTTCCTACGAGCAGTACTTC
cdr3_aa: CASSVDASYEQYF

v_call: TRBV6-4
cdr3_length: 14
j_call: TRBJ2-7
d_call: TRBD2
clone_size: NA
cdr3_nt: TGTGCCAGCAGCCCTAGCGGGGCCCCCTACGAGCAGTACTTC
cdr3_aa: CASSPSGAPYEQYF

v_call: TRBV6-6
cdr3_length: 15
j_call: TRBJ1-1
d_call: TRBD1
clone_size: NA
cdr3_nt: TGTGCCAGCAGGGGATCCGGGACAGGGGGCTTTGAAGCTTTCTTT
cdr3_aa: CASRGSGTGGFEAFF

v_call: TRBV4-1
cdr3_length: 18
j_call: TRBJ2-3
d_call: TRBD2
clone_size: NA
cdr3_nt: TGCGCCAGCAGCCAATTTGACGCCACGGCGGGGGGTTCAGATACGCAGTATTTT
cdr3_aa: CASSQFDATAGGSDTQYF

v_call: TRBV7-9
cdr3_length: 15
j_call: TRBJ2-7
d_call: TRBD2
clone_size: NA
cdr3_nt: TGTGCCAGCAGCTCACTAGCGTCGCCTTTCTACGAGCAGTACTTC
cdr3_aa: CASSSLASPFYEQYF

v_call: TRBV28
cdr3_length: 15
j_call: TRBJ1-6
d_call: NA
clone_size: few
cdr3_nt: TGTGCCAGCAGTTTATTAGCTAGGGGAGGTTCACCCCTCCACTTT
cdr3_aa: CASSLLARGGSPLHF

v_call: TRBV27
cdr3_length: 14
j_call: TRBJ2-1
d_call: NA
clone_size: NA
cdr3_nt: TGTGCCAGCAGTTTGGGTCAGCGATACAATGAGCAGTTCTTC
cdr3_aa: CASSLGQRYNEQFF

v_call: TRBV23-1
cdr3_length: 16
j_call: TRBJ1-2
d_call: NA
clone_size: NA
cdr3_nt: TGCGCCAGCAGTCAAGGGGCTTTCACTCGTAACTATGGCTACACCTTC
cdr3_aa: CASSQGAFTRNYGYTF

v_call: TRBV27
cdr3_length: 14
j_call: TRBJ2-5
d_call: TRBD1
clone_size: NA
cdr3_nt: TGTGCCAGCAGCCCGGGACAGGGGTCCGAGACCCAGTACTTC
cdr3_aa: CASSPGQGSETQYF